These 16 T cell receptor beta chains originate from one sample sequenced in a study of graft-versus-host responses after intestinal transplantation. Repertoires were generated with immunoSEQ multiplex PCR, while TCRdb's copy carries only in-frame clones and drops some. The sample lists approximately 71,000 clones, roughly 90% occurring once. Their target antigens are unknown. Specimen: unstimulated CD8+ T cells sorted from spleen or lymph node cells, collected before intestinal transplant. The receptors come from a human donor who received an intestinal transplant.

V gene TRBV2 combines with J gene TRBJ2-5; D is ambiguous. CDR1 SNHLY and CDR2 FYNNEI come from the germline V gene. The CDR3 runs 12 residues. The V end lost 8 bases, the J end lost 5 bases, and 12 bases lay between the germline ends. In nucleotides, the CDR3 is TGTGCCAGCGCCCTAGTGGAGGAGACCCAGTACTTC. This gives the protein CASALVEETQYF.

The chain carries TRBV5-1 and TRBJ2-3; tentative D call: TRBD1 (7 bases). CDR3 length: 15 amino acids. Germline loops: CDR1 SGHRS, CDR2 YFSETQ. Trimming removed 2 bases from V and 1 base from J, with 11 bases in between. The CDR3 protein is CASSLDREGTDTQYF. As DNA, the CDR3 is TGCGCCAGCAGCTTAGACAGGGAGGGCACAGATACGCAGTATTTT.

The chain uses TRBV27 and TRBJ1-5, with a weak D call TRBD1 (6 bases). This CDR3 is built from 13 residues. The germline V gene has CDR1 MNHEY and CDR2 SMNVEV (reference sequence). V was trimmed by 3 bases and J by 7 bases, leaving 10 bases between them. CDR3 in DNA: TGTGCCAGCAGTTTGGGGGCTCGGCAGCCCCAGCATTTT. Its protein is CASSLGARQPQHF.

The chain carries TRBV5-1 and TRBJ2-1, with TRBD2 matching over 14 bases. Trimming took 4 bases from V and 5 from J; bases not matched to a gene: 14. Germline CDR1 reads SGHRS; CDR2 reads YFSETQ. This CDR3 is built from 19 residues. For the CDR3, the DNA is TGCGCCAGCAGCCCGGGGGGACTAGCGGGGGCCAAAAAAAACAATGAGCAGTTCTTC. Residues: CASSPGGLAGAKKNNEQFF. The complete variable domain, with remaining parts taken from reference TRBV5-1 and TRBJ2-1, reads KAGVTQTPRYLIKTRGQQVTLSCSPISGHRSVSWYQQTPGQGLQFLFEYFSETQRNKGNFPGRFSGRQFSNSRSEMNVSTLELGDSALYLCASSPGGLAGAKKNNEQFFGPGTRLTVL.

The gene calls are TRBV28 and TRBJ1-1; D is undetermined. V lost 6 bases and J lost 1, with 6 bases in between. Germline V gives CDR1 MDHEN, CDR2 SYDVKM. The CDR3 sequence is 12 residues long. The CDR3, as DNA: TGTGCCAGCAGGCGTGCGAACACTGAAGCTTTCTTT. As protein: CASRRANTEAFF. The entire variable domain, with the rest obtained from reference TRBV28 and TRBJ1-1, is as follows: DVKVTQSSRYLVKRTGEKVFLECVQDMDHENMFWYRQDPGLGLRLIYFSYDVKMKEKGDIPEGYSVSREKKERFSLILESASTNQTSMYLCASRRANTEAFFGQGTRLTVV.

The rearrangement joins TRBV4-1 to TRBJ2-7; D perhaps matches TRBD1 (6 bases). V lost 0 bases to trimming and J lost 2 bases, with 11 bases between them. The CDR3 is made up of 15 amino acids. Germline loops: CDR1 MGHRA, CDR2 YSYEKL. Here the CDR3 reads CASSQDPQGPYEQYF. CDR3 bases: TGCGCCAGCAGCCAAGATCCACAGGGACCCTACGAGCAGTACTTC.

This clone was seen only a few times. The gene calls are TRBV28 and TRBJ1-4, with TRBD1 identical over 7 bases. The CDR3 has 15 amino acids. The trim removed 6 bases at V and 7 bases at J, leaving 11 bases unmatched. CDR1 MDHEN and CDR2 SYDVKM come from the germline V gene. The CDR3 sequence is CASSDIGGPFEKLFF. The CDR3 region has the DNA TGTGCCAGCAGCGATATAGGGGGCCCCTTTGAAAAACTGTTTTTT. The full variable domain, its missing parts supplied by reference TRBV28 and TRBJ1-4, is DVKVTQSSRYLVKRTGEKVFLECVQDMDHENMFWYRQDPGLGLRLIYFSYDVKMKEKGDIPEGYSVSREKKERFSLILESASTNQTSMYLCASSDIGGPFEKLFFGSGTQLSVL.

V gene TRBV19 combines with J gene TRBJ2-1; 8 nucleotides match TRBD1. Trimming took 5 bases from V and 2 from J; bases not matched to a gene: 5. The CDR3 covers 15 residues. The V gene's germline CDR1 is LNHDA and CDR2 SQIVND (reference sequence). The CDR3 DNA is TGTGCCAGTAGTGTGACAGGGGAAGCCTACAATGAGCAGTTCTTC. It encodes CASSVTGEAYNEQFF.

The CDR3 region has the DNA TGTGCCAGCAGTTACTCGGGGACAGGGGCAAGGGAGCAGTACTTC. This gives the protein CASSYSGTGAREQYF. The chain couples TRBV6-5 to TRBJ2-5; 10 nucleotides align to TRBD1. Germline-derived CDR1 and CDR2 are MNHEY and SVGAGI. The CDR3 extends over 15 amino acids. Trimming at V came to 0 bases and at J to 11 bases, leaving 9 bases not matched to a gene.

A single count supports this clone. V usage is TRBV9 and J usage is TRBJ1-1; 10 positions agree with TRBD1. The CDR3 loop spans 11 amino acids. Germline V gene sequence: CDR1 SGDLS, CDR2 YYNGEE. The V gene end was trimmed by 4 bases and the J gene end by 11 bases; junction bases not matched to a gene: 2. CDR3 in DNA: TGTGCCAGCAGCCTGGGACAGGGGGCTTTCTTT. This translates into CASSLGQGAFF.

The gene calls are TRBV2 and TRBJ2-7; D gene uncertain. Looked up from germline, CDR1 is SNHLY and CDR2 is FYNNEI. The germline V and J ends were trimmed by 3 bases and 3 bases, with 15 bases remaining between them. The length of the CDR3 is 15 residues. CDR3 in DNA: TGTGCCAGCAGTGAGGTGTTCCCGCCCAGCTACGAGCAGTACTTC. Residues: CASSEVFPPSYEQYF.

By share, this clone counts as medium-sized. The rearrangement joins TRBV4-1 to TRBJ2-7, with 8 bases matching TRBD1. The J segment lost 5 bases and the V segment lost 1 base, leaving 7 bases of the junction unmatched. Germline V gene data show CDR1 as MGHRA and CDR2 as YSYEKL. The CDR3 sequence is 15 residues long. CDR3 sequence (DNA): TGCGCCAGCAGCCAAGCCTTCAGGGGGCCGAACGAGCAGTACTTC. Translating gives CASSQAFRGPNEQYF.

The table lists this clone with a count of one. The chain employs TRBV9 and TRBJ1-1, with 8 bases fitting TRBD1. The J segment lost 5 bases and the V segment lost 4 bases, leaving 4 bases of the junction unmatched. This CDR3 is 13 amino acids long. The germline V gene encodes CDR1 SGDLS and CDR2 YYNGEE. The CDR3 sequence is CASSLGQGTEAFF. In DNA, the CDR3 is TGTGCCAGCAGCCTTGGACAGGGAACTGAAGCTTTCTTT.

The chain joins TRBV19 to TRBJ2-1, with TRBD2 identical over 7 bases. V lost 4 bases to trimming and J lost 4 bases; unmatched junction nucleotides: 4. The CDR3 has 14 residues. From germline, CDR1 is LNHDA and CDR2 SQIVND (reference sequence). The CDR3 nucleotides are TGTGCCAGTAGTAGGCGGGAGAATTACAATGAGCAGTTCTTC. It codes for CASSRRENYNEQFF.

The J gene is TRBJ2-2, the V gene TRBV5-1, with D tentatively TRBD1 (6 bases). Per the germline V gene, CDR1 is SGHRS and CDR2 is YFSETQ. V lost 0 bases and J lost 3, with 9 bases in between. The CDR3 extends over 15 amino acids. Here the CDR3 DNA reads TGCGCCAGCAGCTTGGAGGGGGTTCACACCGGGGAGCTGTTTTTT. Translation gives CASSLEGVHTGELFF.

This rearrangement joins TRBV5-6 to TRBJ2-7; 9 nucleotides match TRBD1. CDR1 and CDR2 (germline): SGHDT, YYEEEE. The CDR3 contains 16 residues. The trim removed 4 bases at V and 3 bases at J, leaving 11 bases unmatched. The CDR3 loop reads CASSPTGTGLLYEQYF. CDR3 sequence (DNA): TGTGCCAGCAGCCCAACCGGGACAGGGCTTCTCTACGAGCAGTACTTC.